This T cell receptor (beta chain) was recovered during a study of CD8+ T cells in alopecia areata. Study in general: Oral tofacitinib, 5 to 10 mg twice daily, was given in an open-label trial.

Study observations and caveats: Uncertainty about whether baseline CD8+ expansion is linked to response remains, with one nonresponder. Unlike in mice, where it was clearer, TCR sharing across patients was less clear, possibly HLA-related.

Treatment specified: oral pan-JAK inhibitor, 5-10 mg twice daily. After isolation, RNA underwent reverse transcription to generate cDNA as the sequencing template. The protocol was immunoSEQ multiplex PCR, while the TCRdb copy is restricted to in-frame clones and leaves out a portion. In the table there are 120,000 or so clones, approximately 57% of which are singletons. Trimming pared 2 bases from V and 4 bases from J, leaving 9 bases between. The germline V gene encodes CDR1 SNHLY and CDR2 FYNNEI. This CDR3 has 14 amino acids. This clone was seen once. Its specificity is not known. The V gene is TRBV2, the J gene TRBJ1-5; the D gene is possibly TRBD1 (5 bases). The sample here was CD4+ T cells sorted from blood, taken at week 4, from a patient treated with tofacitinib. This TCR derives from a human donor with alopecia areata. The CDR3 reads CASSEQGGNQPQHF. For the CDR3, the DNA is TGTGCCAGCAGTGAACAGGGAGGTAATCAGCCCCAGCATTTT.